This TCR beta chain derives from a study of STAT5B mutations in CD4+ large granular lymphocyte leukemia. Across the whole study: Healthy donors showed HLA-associated enrichment of the CDR3 'QG' motif.

As processed by the authors: The detection floor for productive clonotype frequency was 2.59 x 10-5. Profiling relied on immunoSEQ multiplex PCR, and the TCRdb table lists in-frame clones only, not all of them. V and J calls and clone size are those listed in that table; D and trimming were worked out from the DNA. The table lists 21,000 or so clones, 79% of them singletons. This clone appeared a few times. Germline assignment: CDR1 MNHEY and CDR2 SVGAGI. The CDR3 runs 14 residues. V lost 5 bases and J 3 bases, leaving 14 bases between the germline ends. Specimen: CD4+ T cells from blood buffy coats. This sequence joins TRBV6-5 and TRBJ2-7; D is unresolved. This receptor was identified in a human donor in good health. The CDR3 region is CASSLTLRDYEQYF. CDR3 coding DNA: TGTGCCAGCAGTCTCACGCTAAGAGACTACGAGCAGTACTTC.